The rows below give T cell receptor beta chains drawn from one sample of a study of cytomegalovirus exposure and HLA in healthy donors. Using immunoSEQ multiplex PCR, the repertoire was profiled, and TCRdb retains in-frame clones only, with some absent. Seen here are 300,000 to 450,000 clones, 86% observed once, and the top ten hold roughly 0.8%. The material sequenced was PBMCs. The receptor set was obtained from a woman aged 18-30 years in good health and CMV-seronegative. Both conserved end residues are part of each CDR3.

V gene: TRBV9
CDR3 length: 14
CDR3 protein: CASSVGTGRDGYTF

V gene: TRBV28
CDR3 length: 15
CDR3 protein: CASTTNDVVYPEQYF

V gene: TRBV6-5
CDR3 length: 11
CDR3 protein: CASTGAGGYTF

V gene: TRBV19
CDR3 length: 13
CDR3 protein: CASSMGVGTEAFF

V gene: TRBV6-1
CDR3 length: 19
CDR3 protein: CASSEGWGQGKYSGNTIYF

V gene: TRBV2
CDR3 length: 14
CDR3 protein: CASRPGQANNEQFF

V gene: TRBV28
CDR3 length: 13
CDR3 protein: CASSMGQPYGYTF

V gene: TRBV9
CDR3 length: 13
CDR3 protein: CASSVTGSYEQYF

V gene: TRBV25-1
CDR3 length: 15
CDR3 protein: CASSDPSGVQETQYF

V gene: TRBV6-4
CDR3 length: 13
CDR3 protein: CASSDTEVGEQFF

V gene: TRBV4-2
CDR3 length: 13
CDR3 protein: CASSPSREETQYF